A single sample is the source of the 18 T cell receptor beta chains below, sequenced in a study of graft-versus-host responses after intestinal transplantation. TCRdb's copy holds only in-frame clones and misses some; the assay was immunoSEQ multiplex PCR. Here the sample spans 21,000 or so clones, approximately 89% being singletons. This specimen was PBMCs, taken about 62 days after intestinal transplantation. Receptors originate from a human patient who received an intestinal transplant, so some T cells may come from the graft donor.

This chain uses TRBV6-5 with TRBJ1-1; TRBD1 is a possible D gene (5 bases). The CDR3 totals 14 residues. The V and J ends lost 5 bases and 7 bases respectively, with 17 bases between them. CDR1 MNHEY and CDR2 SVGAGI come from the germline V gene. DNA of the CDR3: TGTGCCAGCAGTATCAGGGAAGAGGGGAATGAAGCTTTCTTT. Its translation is CASSIREEGNEAFF.

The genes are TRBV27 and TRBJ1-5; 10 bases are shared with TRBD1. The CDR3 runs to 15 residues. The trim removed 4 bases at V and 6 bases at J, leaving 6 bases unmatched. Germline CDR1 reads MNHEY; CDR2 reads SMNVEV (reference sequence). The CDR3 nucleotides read TGTGCCAGCAGTTGGACAGGGGGTGTAGGTCAGCCCCAGCATTTT. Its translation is CASSWTGGVGQPQHF.

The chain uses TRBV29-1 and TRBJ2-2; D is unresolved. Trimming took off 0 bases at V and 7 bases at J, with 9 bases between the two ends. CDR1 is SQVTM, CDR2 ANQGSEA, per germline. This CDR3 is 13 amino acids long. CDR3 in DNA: TGCAGCGTTGAAGATCTTCGGGTCGGGGAGCTGTTTTTT. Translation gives CSVEDLRVGELFF.

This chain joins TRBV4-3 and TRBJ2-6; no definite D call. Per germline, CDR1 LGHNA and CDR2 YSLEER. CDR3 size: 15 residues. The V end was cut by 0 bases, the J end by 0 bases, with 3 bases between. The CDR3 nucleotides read TGCGCCAGCAGCCAAGACGGCTCTGGGGCCAACGTCCTGACTTTC. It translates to CASSQDGSGANVLTF.

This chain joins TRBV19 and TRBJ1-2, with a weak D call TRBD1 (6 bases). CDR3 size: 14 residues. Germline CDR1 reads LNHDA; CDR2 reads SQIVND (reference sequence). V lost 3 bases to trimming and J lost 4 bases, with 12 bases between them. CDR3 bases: TGTGCCAGTAGTATCGACAGGTACGGCTATGGCTACACCTTC. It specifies CASSIDRYGYGYTF.

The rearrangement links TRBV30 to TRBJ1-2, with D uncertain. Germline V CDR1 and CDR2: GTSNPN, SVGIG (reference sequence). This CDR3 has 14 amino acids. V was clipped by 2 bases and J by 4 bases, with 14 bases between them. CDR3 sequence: CAWSQMEIGYGYTF. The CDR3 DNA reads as TGTGCCTGGAGTCAGATGGAAATAGGCTATGGCTACACCTTC.

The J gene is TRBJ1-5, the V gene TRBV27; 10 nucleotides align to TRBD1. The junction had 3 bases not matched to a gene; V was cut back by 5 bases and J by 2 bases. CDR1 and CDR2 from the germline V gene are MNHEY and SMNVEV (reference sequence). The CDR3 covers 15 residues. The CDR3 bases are TGTGCCAGCAGTCCCGGGACAGGGGGCAATCAGCCCCAGCATTTT. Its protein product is CASSPGTGGNQPQHF.

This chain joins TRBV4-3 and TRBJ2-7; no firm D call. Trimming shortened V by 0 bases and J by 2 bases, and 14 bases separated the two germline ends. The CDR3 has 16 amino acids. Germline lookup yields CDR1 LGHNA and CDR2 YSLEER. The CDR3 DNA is TGCGCCAGCAGCCAAGATACACTAACCAGTGCCTACGAGCAGTACTTC. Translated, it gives CASSQDTLTSAYEQYF.

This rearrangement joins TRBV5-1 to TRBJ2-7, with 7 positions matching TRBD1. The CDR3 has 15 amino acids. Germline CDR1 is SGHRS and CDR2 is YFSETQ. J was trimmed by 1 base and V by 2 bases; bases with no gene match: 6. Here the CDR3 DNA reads TGCGCCAGCAGCTTTTACGGGACAGCTTCCTACGAGCAGTACTTC. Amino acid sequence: CASSFYGTASYEQYF.

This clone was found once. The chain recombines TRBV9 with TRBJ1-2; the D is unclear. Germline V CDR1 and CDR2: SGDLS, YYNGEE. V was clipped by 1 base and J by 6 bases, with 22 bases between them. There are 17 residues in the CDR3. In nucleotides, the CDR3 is TGTGCCAGCAGCGTAAATAGTTTCTCTGGGGTCACGAATGGCTACACCTTC. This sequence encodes CASSVNSFSGVTNGYTF.

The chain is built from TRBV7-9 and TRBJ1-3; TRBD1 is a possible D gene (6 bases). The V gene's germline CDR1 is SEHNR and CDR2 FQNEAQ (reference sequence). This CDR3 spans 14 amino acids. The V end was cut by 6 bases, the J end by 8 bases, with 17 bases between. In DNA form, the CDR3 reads TGTGCCAGCAGTCGATTGACAGGATCGGACACCATATATTTT. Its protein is CASSRLTGSDTIYF. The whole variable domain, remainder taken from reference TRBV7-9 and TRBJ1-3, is DTGVSQNPRHKITKRGQNVTFRCDPISEHNRLYWYRQTLGQGPEFLTYFQNEAQLEKSRLLSDRFSAERPKGSFSTLEIQRTEQGDSAMYLCASSRLTGSDTIYFGEGSWLTVV.

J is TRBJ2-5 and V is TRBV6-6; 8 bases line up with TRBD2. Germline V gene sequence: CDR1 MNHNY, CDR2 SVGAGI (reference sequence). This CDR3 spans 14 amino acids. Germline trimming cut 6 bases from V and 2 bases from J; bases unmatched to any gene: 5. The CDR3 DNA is TGTGCCAGCAGAACGGGGGGGTCACAAGAGACCCAGTACTTC. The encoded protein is CASRTGGSQETQYF.

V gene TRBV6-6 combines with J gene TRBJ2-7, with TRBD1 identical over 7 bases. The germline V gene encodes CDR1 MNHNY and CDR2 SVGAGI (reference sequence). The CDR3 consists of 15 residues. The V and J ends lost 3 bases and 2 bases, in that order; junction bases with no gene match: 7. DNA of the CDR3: TGTGCCAGCAGTTATTCCGGGACAGCTACCTACGAGCAGTACTTC. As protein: CASSYSGTATYEQYF.

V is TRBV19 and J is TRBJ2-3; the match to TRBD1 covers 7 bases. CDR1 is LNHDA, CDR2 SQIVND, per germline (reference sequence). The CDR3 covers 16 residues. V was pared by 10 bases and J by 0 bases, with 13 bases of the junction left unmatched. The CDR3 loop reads CATQRTGATSTDTQYF. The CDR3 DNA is TGTGCCACCCAGCGCACAGGGGCCACTAGCACAGATACGCAGTATTTT.

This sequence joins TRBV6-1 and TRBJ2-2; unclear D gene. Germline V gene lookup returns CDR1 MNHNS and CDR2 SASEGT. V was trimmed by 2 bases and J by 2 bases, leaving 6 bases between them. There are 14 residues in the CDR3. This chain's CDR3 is CASSEFPNTGELFF. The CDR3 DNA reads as TGTGCCAGCAGTGAATTTCCTAACACCGGGGAGCTGTTTTTT.

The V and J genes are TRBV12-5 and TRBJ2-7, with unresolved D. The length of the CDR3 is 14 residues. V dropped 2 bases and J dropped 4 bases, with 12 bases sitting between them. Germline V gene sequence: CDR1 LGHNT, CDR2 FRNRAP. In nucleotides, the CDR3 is TGTGCTAGTGGTTTGATCGGCGTAGTATACGAGCAGTACTTC. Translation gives CASGLIGVVYEQYF.

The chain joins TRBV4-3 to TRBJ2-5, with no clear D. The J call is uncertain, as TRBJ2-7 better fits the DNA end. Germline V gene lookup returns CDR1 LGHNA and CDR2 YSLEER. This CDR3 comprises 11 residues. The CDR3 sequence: CASSHPYEQYF. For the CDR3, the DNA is TGCGCCAGCAGCCACCCCTACGAGCAGTACTTC.

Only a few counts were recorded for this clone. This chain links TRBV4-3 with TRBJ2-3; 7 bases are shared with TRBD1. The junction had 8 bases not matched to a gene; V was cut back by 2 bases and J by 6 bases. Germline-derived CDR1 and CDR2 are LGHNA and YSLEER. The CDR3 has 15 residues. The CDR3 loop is CASSQSPTGADTQYF. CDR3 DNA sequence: TGCGCCAGCAGCCAAAGCCCAACAGGGGCCGATACGCAGTATTTT.